A selection of T cell receptor beta chains follows, all from one sample in a study of low-dose radiotherapy and immunotherapy resistance in tumors. Each CDR3 protein is one row after TCRdb ran MiXCR on the reads. The table lists about 39,000 distinct CDR3 sequences, around 21% of them singletons, with about 9.2% in the top ten. The material was PBMCs, obtained after low-dose radiotherapy plus immunotherapy. These receptors were taken from a female donor with ovarian cancer. Both conserved end residues are part of each CDR3. The D gene is left open where the match is weak. Only part of the rows carry a size: once, few, many, or a class if the clone is expanded.

J: TRBJ2-1
size: many
D: .
V: TRBV29-1
CDR3: CSVVQGVGNEQFF
DNA: TGCAGCGTTGTTCAGGGTGTCGGCAATGAGCAGTTCTTC

J: TRBJ1-1
size: many
D: TRBD1
V: TRBV3-1
CDR3: CASSGGQGIAFF
DNA: TGTGCCAGCAGCGGAGGACAGGGTATAGCTTTCTTT

J: TRBJ1-1
size: many
D: .
V: TRBV6-4
CDR3: CASSEAGENTEAFF
DNA: TGTGCCAGCAGTGAAGCAGGGGAAAACACTGAAGCTTTCTTT

J: TRBJ2-3
size: many
D: .
V: TRBV2
CDR3: CASSMQPFSTDTQYF
DNA: TGTGCCAGCAGTATGCAGCCCTTTAGCACAGATACGCAGTATTTT

J: TRBJ1-3
size: many
D: .
V: TRBV3-1
CDR3: CASSQDWEIGNTIYF
DNA: TGTGCCAGCAGCCAAGATTGGGAAATAGGAAACACCATATATTTT

J: TRBJ1-2
size: many
D: .
V: TRBV5-1
CDR3: CASSLAGPRDGYTF
DNA: TGCGCCAGCAGCTTGGCTGGCCCCAGGGACGGCTACACCTTC

J: TRBJ1-5
size: many
D: TRBD1
V: TRBV27
CDR3: CAIGQGRDQPQHF
DNA: TGTGCCATCGGACAGGGACGGGATCAGCCCCAGCATTTT

J: TRBJ2-7
size: many
D: .
V: TRBV3-1
CDR3: CASSFSGATYEQYF
DNA: TGTGCCAGCAGCTTTTCAGGGGCCACCTACGAGCAGTACTTC

J: TRBJ2-2
size: .
D: TRBD2
V: TRBV2
CDR3: CASRRTSGGRANTGELFF
DNA: TGTGCCAGCAGGCGGACTAGCGGGGGTCGCGCGAACACCGGGGAGCTGTTTTTT

J: TRBJ1-5
size: many
D: .
V: TRBV19
CDR3: CASSIRQGNQPQHF
DNA: TGTGCCAGTAGTATTCGACAGGGCAATCAGCCCCAGCATTTT

J: TRBJ1-2
size: few
D: TRBD1
V: TRBV6-2/TRBV6-3
CDR3: CASSLQGAQGYTF
DNA: TGTGCCAGCAGCCTACAGGGGGCACAAGGCTACACCTTC

J: TRBJ2-7
size: many
D: .
V: TRBV3-1
CDR3: CASSQLGEEQYF
DNA: TGTGCCAGCAGCCAACTCGGGGAGGAGCAGTACTTC

J: TRBJ2-7
size: many
D: .
V: TRBV19
CDR3: CASTWDEPHEQYF
DNA: TGTGCCAGTACCTGGGACGAGCCCCACGAGCAGTACTTC

J: TRBJ2-7
size: many
D: .
V: TRBV18
CDR3: CASSPRGSSSEQYF
DNA: TGTGCCAGCTCACCACGCGGGTCCTCCTCCGAGCAGTACTTC

J: TRBJ1-5
size: many
D: TRBD1
V: TRBV4-1
CDR3: CASSQDGTGGGQPQHF
DNA: TGCGCCAGCAGCCAAGATGGCACAGGGGGCGGGCAGCCCCAGCATTTT

J: TRBJ2-7
size: .
D: .
V: TRBV12-3/TRBV12-4
CDR3: CASSPDPGAALGEQYF
DNA: TGTGCCAGCAGTCCAGACCCGGGAGCGGCATTGGGCGAGCAGTACTTC

J: TRBJ2-7
size: .
D: .
V: TRBV24-1
CDR3: CATSDNTGHEQYF
DNA: TGTGCCACCAGTGATAACACGGGACACGAGCAGTACTTC

J: TRBJ2-7
size: many
D: TRBD1
V: TRBV2
CDR3: CASRGQGNEQYF
DNA: TGTGCCAGCAGAGGACAGGGTAACGAGCAGTACTTC

J: TRBJ2-5
size: many
D: .
V: TRBV28
CDR3: CASSLLQQETQYF
DNA: TGTGCCAGCAGTTTGTTACAGCAAGAGACCCAGTACTTC

J: TRBJ2-1
size: many
D: .
V: TRBV19
CDR3: CASSQLGQSSYNEQFF
DNA: TGTGCCAGTAGTCAGCTTGGGCAGAGCTCCTACAATGAGCAGTTCTTC

J: TRBJ2-3
size: many
D: .
V: TRBV12-3/TRBV12-4
CDR3: CASSPLGRDTQYF
DNA: TGTGCCAGCAGCCCTCTTGGTCGAGATACGCAGTATTTT

J: TRBJ2-3
size: many
D: TRBD1
V: TRBV24-1
CDR3: CATSDYDPTGGGTDTQYF
DNA: TGTGCCACCAGTGATTACGACCCGACAGGGGGCGGAACAGATACGCAGTATTTT

J: TRBJ2-5
size: many
D: .
V: TRBV5-6
CDR3: CASSLGGSQETQYF
DNA: TGTGCCAGCAGCTTAGGTGGGTCCCAAGAGACCCAGTACTTC

J: TRBJ1-2
size: many
D: TRBD1
V: TRBV2
CDR3: CASKRGQESIGYTF
DNA: TGTGCCAGCAAGAGGGGGCAAGAAAGCATCGGCTACACCTTC

J: TRBJ1-1
size: many
D: .
V: TRBV19
CDR3: CASSIARGLNTEAFF
DNA: TGTGCCAGTAGTATAGCCAGGGGATTGAACACTGAAGCTTTCTTT

J: TRBJ1-6
size: many
D: .
V: TRBV7-9
CDR3: CASSSDGHSPLHF
DNA: TGTGCCAGCAGCTCAGACGGCCATTCACCCCTCCACTTT

J: TRBJ2-1
size: many
D: .
V: TRBV14
CDR3: CASSLRPPNEQFF
DNA: TGTGCCAGCAGCCTTCGACCCCCCAATGAGCAGTTCTTC

J: TRBJ2-2
size: medium-sized
D: TRBD2
V: TRBV6-2/TRBV6-3
CDR3: CASSETGGTGELFF
DNA: TGTGCCAGCAGTGAGACGGGGGGGACCGGGGAGCTGTTTTTT

J: TRBJ1-6
size: many
D: TRBD1
V: TRBV18
CDR3: CASSPDRGGVYNSPLHF
DNA: TGTGCCAGCTCACCGGACAGGGGCGGAGTATATAATTCACCCCTCCACTTT

J: TRBJ1-3
size: many
D: .
V: TRBV28
CDR3: CASVRGGGVDTIYF
DNA: TGTGCCAGCGTTCGAGGTGGCGGGGTGGACACCATATATTTT

J: TRBJ2-7
size: .
D: .
V: TRBV19
CDR3: CASSTRDEQYF
DNA: TGTGCCAGTAGTACCAGGGACGAGCAGTACTTC

J: TRBJ2-3
size: many
D: TRBD2
V: TRBV7-2
CDR3: CASSPRPSGGGDTQYF
DNA: TGTGCCAGCAGCCCTCGGCCTAGCGGGGGTGGAGATACGCAGTATTTT

J: TRBJ2-2
size: many
D: .
V: TRBV7-3
CDR3: CASSQGNTGELFF
DNA: TGTGCCAGCAGCCAGGGGAACACCGGGGAGCTGTTTTTT

J: TRBJ2-5
size: many
D: TRBD1
V: TRBV7-3
CDR3: CASSGTGQGETQYF
DNA: TGTGCCAGCAGCGGGACCGGACAGGGAGAGACCCAGTACTTC

J: TRBJ1-3
size: many
D: TRBD1
V: TRBV15
CDR3: CATSGGQTYSGNTIYF
DNA: TGTGCCACCAGCGGGGGACAGACATACTCTGGAAACACCATATATTTT

J: TRBJ2-6
size: many
D: .
V: TRBV19
CDR3: CASSIGAAHSGANVLTF
DNA: TGTGCCAGTAGTATCGGAGCAGCACACTCTGGGGCCAACGTCCTGACTTTC

J: TRBJ1-1
size: many
D: TRBD1
V: TRBV4-2
CDR3: CASRLNWGQGATVGTEAFF
DNA: TGTGCCAGCAGATTGAACTGGGGACAGGGAGCCACGGTTGGCACTGAAGCTTTCTTT

J: TRBJ2-1
size: .
D: TRBD1
V: TRBV24-1
CDR3: CATSDLGQGASTDTQFF
DNA: TGTGCCACCAGTGATCTAGGACAGGGGGCAAGCACAGATACGCAGTTCTTC

J: TRBJ1-1
size: many
D: .
V: TRBV5-1
CDR3: CASTGQPNTEAFF
DNA: TGCGCCAGCACCGGACAGCCGAACACTGAAGCTTTCTTT

J: TRBJ2-3
size: .
D: .
V: TRBV2
CDR3: CASSDSAVRLTDTQYF
DNA: TGTGCCAGCAGTGATTCCGCGGTCAGGCTGACAGATACGCAGTATTTT

J: TRBJ2-7
size: .
D: TRBD1
V: TRBV30
CDR3: CAWSDGTDYEQYF
DNA: TGTGCCTGGAGTGACGGGACAGACTACGAGCAGTACTTC

J: TRBJ2-3
size: many
D: TRBD2
V: TRBV6-1
CDR3: CASVGRSGLEFGF
DNA: TGTGCCAGCGTGGGACGATCGGGACTAGAGTTTGGTTTT

J: TRBJ1-4
size: many
D: TRBD1
V: TRBV12-3/TRBV12-4
CDR3: CASSPGQGAANEKLFF
DNA: TGTGCCAGCAGTCCCGGACAGGGGGCTGCTAATGAAAAACTGTTTTTT

J: TRBJ1-2
size: many
D: .
V: TRBV5-4
CDR3: CASSQGRNYGYTF
DNA: TGTGCCAGCAGCCAGGGACGGAACTATGGCTACACCTTC

J: TRBJ2-5
size: many
D: .
V: TRBV2
CDR3: CASRLPSTETQYF
DNA: TGTGCCAGCAGGCTGCCGAGTACAGAGACCCAGTACTTC

J: TRBJ1-2
size: many
D: .
V: TRBV30
CDR3: CAWRGLDGYTF
DNA: TGTGCCTGGAGGGGGCTGGATGGCTACACCTTC